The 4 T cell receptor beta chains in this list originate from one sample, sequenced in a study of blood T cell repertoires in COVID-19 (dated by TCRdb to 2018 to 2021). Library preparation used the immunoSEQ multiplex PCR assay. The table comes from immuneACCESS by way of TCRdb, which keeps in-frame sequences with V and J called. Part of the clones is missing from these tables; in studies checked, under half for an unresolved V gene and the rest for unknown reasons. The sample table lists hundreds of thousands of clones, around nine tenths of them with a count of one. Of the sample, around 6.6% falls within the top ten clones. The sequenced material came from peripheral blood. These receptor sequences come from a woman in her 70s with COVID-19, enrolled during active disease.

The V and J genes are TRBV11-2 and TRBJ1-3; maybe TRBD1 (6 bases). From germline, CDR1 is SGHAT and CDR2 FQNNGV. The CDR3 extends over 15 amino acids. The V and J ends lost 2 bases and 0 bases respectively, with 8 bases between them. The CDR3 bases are TGTGCCAGCAGCTTATCCAGGGGCTCTGGAAACACCATATATTTT. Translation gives CASSLSRGSGNTIYF.

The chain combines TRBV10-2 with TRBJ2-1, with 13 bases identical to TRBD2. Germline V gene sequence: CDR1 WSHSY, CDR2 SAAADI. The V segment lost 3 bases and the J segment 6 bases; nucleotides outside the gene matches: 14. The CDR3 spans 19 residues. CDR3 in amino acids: CASSESTLTSGGQGNEQFF. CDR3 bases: TGCGCCAGCAGTGAAAGTACCCTGACTAGCGGGGGGCAGGGCAATGAGCAGTTCTTC.

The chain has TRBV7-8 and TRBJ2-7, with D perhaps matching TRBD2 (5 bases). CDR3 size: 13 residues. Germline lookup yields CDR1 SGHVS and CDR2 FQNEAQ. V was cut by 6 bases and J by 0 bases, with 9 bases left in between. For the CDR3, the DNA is TGTGCCAGCAGGTCTGGGAGCTCCTACGAGCAGTACTTC. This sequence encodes CASRSGSSYEQYF.

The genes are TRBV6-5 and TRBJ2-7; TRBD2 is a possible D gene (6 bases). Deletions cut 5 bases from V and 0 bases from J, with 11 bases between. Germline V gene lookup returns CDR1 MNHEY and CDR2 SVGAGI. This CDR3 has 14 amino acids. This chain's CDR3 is CASSRDLYSYEQYF. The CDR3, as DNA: TGTGCCAGCAGTCGGGACTTATACTCCTACGAGCAGTACTTC.